This record covers a single T cell receptor beta chain. Its antigen remains unidentified. This specimen comes from a study of OX40 agonist ivuxolimab in advanced cancers. Study context: Dose-escalation patients had hepatocellular carcinoma, melanoma, renal cell or head and neck cancer. General observations from the study: More expanded clones were seen, on average, in CD8+ T cells than in CD4+.

V was pared by 1 base and J by 3 bases, with 21 bases between. CDR1 and CDR2 from the germline V gene are MNHEY and SMNVEV (reference sequence). The CDR3 is made up of 18 amino acids. Measured with immunoSEQ multiplex PCR; TCRdb has only the in-frame clones, and not every one. This sample carries 55,000 to 80,000 clones, 81% of them seen once, and the ten largest clones take about 1%. This sample comprised CD4+ or CD8+ T cells sorted from blood, obtained in a trial of the OX40 agonist ivuxolimab. This TCR derives from an adult with an advanced solid tumor such as melanoma, head and neck, liver or kidney cancer. The chain links TRBV27 to TRBJ1-2, with a possible D match to TRBD1 (5 bases). The chain's CDR3 is CASSLLVPGRMSDYGYTF. The CDR3 DNA reads TGTGCCAGCAGTTTATTAGTGCCAGGGCGAATGTCCGACTATGGCTACACCTTC.